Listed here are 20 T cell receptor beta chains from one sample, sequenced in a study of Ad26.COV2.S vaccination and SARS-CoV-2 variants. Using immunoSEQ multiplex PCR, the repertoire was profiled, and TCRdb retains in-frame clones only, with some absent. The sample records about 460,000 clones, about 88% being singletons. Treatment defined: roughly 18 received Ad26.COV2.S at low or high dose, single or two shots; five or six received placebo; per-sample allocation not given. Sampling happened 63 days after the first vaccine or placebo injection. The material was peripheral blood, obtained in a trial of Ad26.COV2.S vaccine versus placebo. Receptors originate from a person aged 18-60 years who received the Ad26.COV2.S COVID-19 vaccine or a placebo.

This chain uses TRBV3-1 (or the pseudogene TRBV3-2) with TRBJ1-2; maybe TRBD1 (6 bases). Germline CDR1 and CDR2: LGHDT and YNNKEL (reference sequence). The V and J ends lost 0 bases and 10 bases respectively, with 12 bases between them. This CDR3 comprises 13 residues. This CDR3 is CASSQDNEGVYTF. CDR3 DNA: TGTGCCAGCAGCCAAGATAACGAGGGGGTCTACACCTTC.

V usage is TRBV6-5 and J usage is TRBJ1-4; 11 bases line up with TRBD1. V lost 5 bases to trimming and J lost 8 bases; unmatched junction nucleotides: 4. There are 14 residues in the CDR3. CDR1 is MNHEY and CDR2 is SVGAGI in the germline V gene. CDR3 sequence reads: CASSRDRGDEKLFF. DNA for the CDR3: TGTGCCAGCAGTCGGGACAGGGGGGACGAAAAACTGTTTTTT.

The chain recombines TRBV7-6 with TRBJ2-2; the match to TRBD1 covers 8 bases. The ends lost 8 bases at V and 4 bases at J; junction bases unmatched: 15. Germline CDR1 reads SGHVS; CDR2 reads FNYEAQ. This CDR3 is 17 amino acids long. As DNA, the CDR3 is TGTGCCAGCCGCCGGGTTCAGGGGGCAATGAGCACCGGGGAGCTGTTTTTT. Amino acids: CASRRVQGAMSTGELFF.

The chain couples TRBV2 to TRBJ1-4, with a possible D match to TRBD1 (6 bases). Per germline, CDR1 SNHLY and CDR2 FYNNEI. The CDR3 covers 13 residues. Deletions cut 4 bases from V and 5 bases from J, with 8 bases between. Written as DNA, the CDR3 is TGTGCCAGCAGTGGGACAGTAAATGAAAAACTGTTTTTT. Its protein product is CASSGTVNEKLFF.

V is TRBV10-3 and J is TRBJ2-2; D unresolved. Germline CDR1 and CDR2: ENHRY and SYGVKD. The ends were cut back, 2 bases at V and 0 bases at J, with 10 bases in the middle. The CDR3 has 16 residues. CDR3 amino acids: CAISEISSTNTGELFF. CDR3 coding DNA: TGTGCCATCAGTGAGATCTCAAGCACGAACACCGGGGAGCTGTTTTTT.

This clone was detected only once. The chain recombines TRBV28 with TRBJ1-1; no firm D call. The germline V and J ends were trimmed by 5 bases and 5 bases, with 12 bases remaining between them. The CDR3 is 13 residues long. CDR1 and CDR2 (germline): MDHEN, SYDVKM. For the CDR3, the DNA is TGTGCCAGCAGTGAGGGAAGGTGGACTGAAGCTTTCTTT. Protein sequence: CASSEGRWTEAFF.

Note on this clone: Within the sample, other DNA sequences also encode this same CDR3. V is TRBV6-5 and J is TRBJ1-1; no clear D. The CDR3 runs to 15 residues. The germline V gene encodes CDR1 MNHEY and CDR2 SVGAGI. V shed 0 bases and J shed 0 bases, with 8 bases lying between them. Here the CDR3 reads CASSYSGVLNTEAFF. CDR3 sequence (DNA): TGTGCCAGCAGTTACTCCGGCGTTTTGAACACTGAAGCTTTCTTT.

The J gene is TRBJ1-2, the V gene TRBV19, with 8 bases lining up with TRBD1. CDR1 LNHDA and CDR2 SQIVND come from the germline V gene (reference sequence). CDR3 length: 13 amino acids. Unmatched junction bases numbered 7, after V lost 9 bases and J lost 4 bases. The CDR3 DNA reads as TGTGCCAGCCGGGACAGGCGAAGCTATGGCTACACCTTC. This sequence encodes CASRDRRSYGYTF.

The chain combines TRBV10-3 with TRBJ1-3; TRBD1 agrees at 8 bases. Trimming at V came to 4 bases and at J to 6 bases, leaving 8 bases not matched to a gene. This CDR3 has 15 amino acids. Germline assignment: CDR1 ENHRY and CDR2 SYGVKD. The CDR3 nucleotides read TGTGCCATCAGTGGCGGACAGGGAAGGGAAAACACCATATATTTT. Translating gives CAISGGQGRENTIYF.

The CDR3 here is CASTLTRGGTYNEQFF. DNA for the CDR3: TGTGCCAGCACCCTCACTCGGGGGGGAACCTACAATGAGCAGTTCTTC. The chain carries TRBV7-9 and TRBJ2-1; TRBD2 agrees at 8 bases. The CDR3 consists of 16 residues. CDR1 is SEHNR and CDR2 is FQNEAQ in the germline V gene (reference sequence). Trimming cost V 7 bases and J 2 bases; bases outside gene matches: 10.

The CDR3 sequence is CASSPQVATEKLFF. The CDR3 bases are TGTGCCAGCTCACCACAGGTCGCGACTGAAAAACTGTTTTTT. The chain combines TRBV18 with TRBJ1-4; no firm D call. The V end lost 1 base, the J end lost 7 bases, and 10 bases lay between the germline ends. The germline V gene has CDR1 KGHSH and CDR2 LQKENI. The CDR3 totals 14 residues.

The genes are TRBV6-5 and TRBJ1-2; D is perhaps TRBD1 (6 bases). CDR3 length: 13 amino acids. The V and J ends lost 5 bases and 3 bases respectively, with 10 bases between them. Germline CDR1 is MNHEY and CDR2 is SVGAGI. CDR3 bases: TGTGCCAGCAGTCCGAGGACAGACTATGGCTACACCTTC. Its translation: CASSPRTDYGYTF.

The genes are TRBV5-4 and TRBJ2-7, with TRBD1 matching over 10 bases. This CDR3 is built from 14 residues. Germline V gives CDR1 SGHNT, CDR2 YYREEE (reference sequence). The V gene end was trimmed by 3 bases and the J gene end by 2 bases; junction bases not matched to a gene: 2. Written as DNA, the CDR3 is TGTGCCAGCAGCTGGGACAGGGGACCCTACGAGCAGTACTTC. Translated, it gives CASSWDRGPYEQYF.

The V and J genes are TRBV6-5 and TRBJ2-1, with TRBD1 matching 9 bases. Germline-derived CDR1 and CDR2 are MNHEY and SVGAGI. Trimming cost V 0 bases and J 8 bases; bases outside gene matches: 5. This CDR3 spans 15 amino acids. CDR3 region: CASSYSTGGWDEQFF. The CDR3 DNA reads TGTGCCAGCAGTTACTCGACAGGGGGATGGGATGAGCAGTTCTTC.

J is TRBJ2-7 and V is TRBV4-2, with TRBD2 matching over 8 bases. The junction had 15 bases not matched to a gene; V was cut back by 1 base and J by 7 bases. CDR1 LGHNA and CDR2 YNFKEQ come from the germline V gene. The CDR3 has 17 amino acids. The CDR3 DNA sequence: TGTGCCAGCAGCCAAGGAGGCTTAGGGACTAGAATAGGAGAGCAGTACTTC. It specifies CASSQGGLGTRIGEQYF.

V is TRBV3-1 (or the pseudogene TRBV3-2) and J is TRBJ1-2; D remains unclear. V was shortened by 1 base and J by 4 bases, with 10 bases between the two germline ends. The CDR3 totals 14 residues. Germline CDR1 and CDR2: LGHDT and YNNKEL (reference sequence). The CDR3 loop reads CASSQVGTSYGYTF. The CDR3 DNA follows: TGTGCCAGCAGCCAAGTTGGCACCAGCTATGGCTACACCTTC.

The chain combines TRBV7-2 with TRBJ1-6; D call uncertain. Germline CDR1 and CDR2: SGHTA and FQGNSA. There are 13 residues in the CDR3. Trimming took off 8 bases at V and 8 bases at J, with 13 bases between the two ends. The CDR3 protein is CASARSGDSPLHF. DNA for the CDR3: TGTGCCAGCGCGCGGTCCGGGGATTCACCCCTCCACTTT.

The CDR3 DNA is TGTGCCAGCACCCAATACCAGGGTACTAACACTGAAGCTTTCTTT. Translation: CASTQYQGTNTEAFF. The chain links TRBV7-9 to TRBJ1-1; tentative D call: TRBD1 (5 bases). V lost 7 bases to trimming and J lost 2 bases, with 17 bases between them. This CDR3 is 15 amino acids long. Germline V gene lookup returns CDR1 SEHNR and CDR2 FQNEAQ (reference sequence).

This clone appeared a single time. CDR3 region: CASSLTGLQSLGTDTQYF. For the CDR3, the DNA is TGTGCCAGCAGCTTAACGGGACTACAATCTCTTGGCACAGATACGCAGTATTTT. The gene calls are TRBV7-9 and TRBJ2-3; 7 bases map to TRBD2. The CDR3 has 18 amino acids. J lost 1 base, V lost 2 bases, and 12 bases had no gene match. Germline V CDR1 and CDR2: SEHNR, FQNEAQ (reference sequence).

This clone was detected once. The CDR3 region has the DNA TGTGCCAGCAGCCAAGATCTGCACCCTCCGACTAATGAAAAACTGTTTTTT. It encodes CASSQDLHPPTNEKLFF. The chain joins TRBV14 to TRBJ1-4; D remains unclear. The CDR3 totals 17 residues. V was pared by 0 bases and J by 2 bases, with 13 bases between. Germline V gives CDR1 SGHDN, CDR2 FVKESK.